This record covers a single TCR beta chain. Source study methods: Scientists estimated how many nucleated cells there were by amplifying reference gene primers. Assay: immunoSEQ multiplex PCR; the TCRdb copy retains only in-frame clones and omits some. That table gives V, J and clone size, and the DNA gave D and trimming. The repertoire holds about 74,000 clones, just over 85% seen once, with around 2% in the top ten. This entry comes from a study of blood T cell repertoires in COVID-19. At the level of the study: Samples of COVID-19 (acute and convalescent) were obtained from the United States, Italy and Spain. The analysed material was cDNA or gDNA that came from T cells, B-cell-depleted T cells, or PBMCs.

Germline CDR1 and CDR2: MNHEY and SVGAGI. The CDR3 spans 13 residues. V dropped 8 bases and J dropped 0 bases, with 9 bases sitting between them. The sequence was collected from an elderly woman with active or convalescent COVID-19. The rearrangement joins TRBV6-5 to TRBJ2-3, with a tentative D call TRBD2 (5 bases). Sequenced sample: peripheral blood. The DNA of the CDR3 is TGTGCCAGCGGACTTCCAAGCACAGATACGCAGTATTTT. Translation gives CASGLPSTDTQYF.